These 3 T cell receptor beta chains originate from one sample sequenced in a study of blood T cell repertoires in COVID-19. The repertoire was sequenced with immunoSEQ multiplex PCR; TCRdb's copy has only in-frame clones and lacks some. Seen here are around 150,000 clones, roughly four fifths observed once, and the top ten hold roughly 8.6%. The sequenced sample consisted of peripheral blood. These receptors all come from a woman of 80 years or more in a cohort sampled during active or convalescent COVID-19.

This chain connects TRBV29-1 to TRBJ1-2; a possible D gene is TRBD1 (6 bases). The V and J ends lost 4 bases and 4 bases respectively, with 13 bases between them. The germline CDR1 and CDR2 sequences are SQVTM and ANQGSEA. The length of the CDR3 is 13 residues. The CDR3 bases are TGCAGCGTTGGCCCGAGGGGGAGCTATGGCTACACCTTC. This gives the protein CSVGPRGSYGYTF.

This clone was seen a single time. V and J are TRBV6-5 and TRBJ1-2; TRBD1 is a possible D gene (5 bases). This CDR3 comprises 15 residues. The germline V gene encodes CDR1 MNHEY and CDR2 SVGAGI. The V gene lost 6 bases and the J gene lost 9 bases, with 23 bases spanning the gap. The chain's CDR3 is CASRLKDGAIWSYTF. In nucleotides, the CDR3 is TGTGCCAGCAGACTAAAGGATGGGGCGATTTGGAGCTACACCTTC.

The CDR3 DNA reads as TGTGCCAGCAGTCCAGGCGTGCTAACCACAGATACGCAGTATTTT. Encoded protein: CASSPGVLTTDTQYF. The V call is TRBV27, the J call TRBJ2-3; D is undetermined. Germline values: CDR1 MNHEY, CDR2 SMNVEV (reference sequence). Trimming shortened V by 5 bases and J by 2 bases, and 14 bases separated the two germline ends. CDR3 size: 15 residues.